This T cell receptor (beta chain) was retrieved from a study of CD8 T cells in Susac syndrome. Study-wide results and limits: Individuals included in the TCR sequencing and HLA analysis were acknowledged by the study to be relatively few in number.

Deletions cut 4 bases from V and 2 bases from J, with 15 bases between. The length of the CDR3 is 15 residues. Germline V gives CDR1 SGDLS, CDR2 YYNGEE. 0.5 to 1 ug RNA was reverse transcribed with random hexamers. The CDR3 of TCR beta was amplified by immunoSEQ multiplex PCR across 54 Vbeta and 13 Jbeta. TCRdb ran MiXCR on the immunoSEQ multiplex PCR reads and lists one entry per CDR3 protein. In the table there are some 120,000 distinct CDR3 sequences, approximately 90% of which are singletons. Of note for this clonotype: Its antigen is not known.

Sequencing used CD8+ T cells from PBMCs. The chain uses TRBV9 and TRBJ2-5; D remains ambiguous. The receptor was derived from a human donor with multiple sclerosis. CDR3 nucleotide sequence: TGTGCCAGCAGCCCCGAGCAATGGAGTCAAGAGACCCAGTACTTC. It specifies CASSPEQWSQETQYF.